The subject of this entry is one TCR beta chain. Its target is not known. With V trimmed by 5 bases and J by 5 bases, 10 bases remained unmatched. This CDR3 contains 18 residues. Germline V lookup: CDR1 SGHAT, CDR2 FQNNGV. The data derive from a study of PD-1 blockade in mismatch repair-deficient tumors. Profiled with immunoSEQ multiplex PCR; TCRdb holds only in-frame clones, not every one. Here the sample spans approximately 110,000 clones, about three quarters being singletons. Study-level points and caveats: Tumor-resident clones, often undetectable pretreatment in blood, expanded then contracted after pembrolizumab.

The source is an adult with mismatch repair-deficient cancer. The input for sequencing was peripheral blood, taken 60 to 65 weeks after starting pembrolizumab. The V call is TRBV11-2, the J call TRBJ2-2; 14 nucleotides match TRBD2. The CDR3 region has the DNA TGTGCCAGCAGCCTGACTAGCGGGAGGGCTGTCGGGACCGGGGAGCTGTTTTTT. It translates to CASSLTSGRAVGTGELFF. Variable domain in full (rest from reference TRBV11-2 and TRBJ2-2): EAGVAQSPRYKIIEKRQSVAFWCNPISGHATLYWYQQILGQGPKLLIQFQNNGVVDDSQLPKDRFSAERLKGVDSTLKIQPAKLEDSAVYLCASSLTSGRAVGTGELFFGEGSRLTVL.